One sample yielded the 14 T cell receptor beta chains listed below, sequenced in a study of T cells in Graves' hyperthyroidism and ophthalmopathy. RNA transcripts served as the template for amplifying TCR beta CDR3 regions. Carried out on the TCR CDR3, a first-round RT-PCR used the HTBI primer set. TCRdb reanalysed the multiplex PCR reads using MiXCR and keeps one entry per CDR3 protein. Of some 580,000 distinct CDR3 sequences listed, approximately 16% are singletons. The sequenced sample was blood. These receptors originate from a middle-aged woman with Graves' ophthalmopathy.

This clonotype showed up many times. V gene TRBV2 combines with J gene TRBJ1-4; 7 nucleotides match TRBD1. The CDR3 is 15 residues long. CDR1 and CDR2 from the germline V gene are SNHLY and FYNNEI. The junction had 8 bases not matched to a gene; V was cut back by 6 bases and J by 4 bases. In DNA form, the CDR3 reads TGTGCCAGCAGCCGACAGGGTACCCTTAATGAAAAACTGTTTTTT. Amino acid sequence: CASSRQGTLNEKLFF.

The chain links TRBV4-1 to TRBJ2-2; the D is unclear. Germline CDR1 reads MGHRA; CDR2 reads YSYEKL. The CDR3 loop spans 15 amino acids. V was trimmed by 1 base and J by 1 base, leaving 7 bases between them. This CDR3 reads CASSQGAGNTGELFF. Written as DNA, the CDR3 is TGCGCCAGCAGCCAAGGGGCCGGGAACACCGGGGAGCTGTTTTTT.

Here the CDR3 reads CATSGINTGELFF. The CDR3 DNA reads TGTGCCACCAGCGGCATTAACACCGGGGAGCTGTTTTTT. The V call is TRBV15, the J call TRBJ2-2; D is undetermined. Germline V gives CDR1 LNHNV, CDR2 YYDKDF (reference sequence). This CDR3 region has 13 residues. Trimming removed 5 bases at V and 2 bases at J, with 6 bases between.

This clonotype was seen ten or more times. The rearrangement links TRBV7-9 to TRBJ2-5; tentatively, D is TRBD2 (5 bases). Trimming shortened V by 3 bases and J by 3 bases, and 8 bases separated the two germline ends. The CDR3 extends over 13 amino acids. CDR1 is SEHNR and CDR2 is FQNEAQ in the germline V gene (reference sequence). CDR3 amino acids: CASSFQAEETQYF. For the CDR3, the DNA is TGTGCCAGCAGCTTTCAAGCGGAAGAGACCCAGTACTTC.

In its sample, this clonotype was seen many times. The chain's CDR3 is CAWIGWPEAFF. The CDR3 DNA is TGTGCCTGGATCGGTTGGCCTGAAGCTTTCTTT. The chain is built from TRBV30 and TRBJ1-1, with D uncertain. The germline CDR1 and CDR2 sequences are GTSNPN and SVGIG (reference sequence). Trimming pared 4 bases from V and 6 bases from J, leaving 9 bases between. The CDR3 is 11 amino acids.

In its sample, this clonotype was seen a few times. The chain combines TRBV3-1 with TRBJ2-3, with 9 bases lining up with TRBD2. The length of the CDR3 is 17 residues. The germline CDR1 and CDR2 sequences are LGHDT and YNNKEL (reference sequence). J gave up 3 bases and V 4 bases, and 11 bases lay outside the gene matches. CDR3 amino acids: CASSLAGGGRGTDTQYF. The CDR3 DNA sequence: TGTGCCAGCAGCCTCGCGGGCGGCGGGAGGGGAACAGATACGCAGTATTTT.

This clonotype was counted ten times or more. This chain connects TRBV7-3 to TRBJ2-7; D not certain. V was clipped by 3 bases and J by 8 bases, with 14 bases between them. CDR1 SGHTA and CDR2 FQGTGA come from the germline V gene. The CDR3 covers 13 residues. In DNA form, the CDR3 reads TGTGCCAGCAGCTTGGGCAGGTCGGGCAAGCAGTACTTC. It translates to CASSLGRSGKQYF.

This clonotype was seen at least ten times. The chain employs TRBV11-2 and TRBJ2-5; maybe TRBD2 (6 bases). Between the trimmed V and J ends, which lost 1 base and 2 bases, there was a span of 14 bases. CDR3 size: 16 residues. CDR1 is SGHAT, CDR2 FQNNGV, per germline. CDR3 region: CASSLGRGLRQETQYF. The CDR3 DNA reads as TGTGCCAGCAGCTTAGGCCGGGGGTTGAGACAAGAGACCCAGTACTTC.

This clonotype was found a few times. The chain couples TRBV2 to TRBJ2-1; D gene unclear. The length of the CDR3 is 14 residues. Trimming stripped 8 bases from V and 0 bases from J, with 11 bases between. The germline gives CDR1 SNHLY, CDR2 FYNNEI. DNA for the CDR3: TGTGCCAGCTCAAAGGAAATCTCCTACAATGAGCAGTTCTTC. Its protein product is CASSKEISYNEQFF.

The V and J genes are TRBV6-1 and TRBJ2-3; D is undetermined. The CDR3 length is 16 residues. Germline-derived CDR1 and CDR2 are MNHNS and SASEGT. Trimming took off 5 bases at V and 0 bases at J, with 15 bases between the two ends. The CDR3 nucleotides read TGTGCCAGCAGTAAAAGGACGTTCACTAGCACAGATACGCAGTATTTT. Translated, it gives CASSKRTFTSTDTQYF.

This sequence joins TRBV6-1 and TRBJ1-3, with TRBD1 matching 7 bases. CDR1 is MNHNS, CDR2 SASEGT, per germline. V was pared by 2 bases and J by 1 base, with 5 bases of the junction left unmatched. The CDR3 consists of 16 residues. CDR3 amino acids: CASSEPGQLSGNTIYF. The DNA of the CDR3 is TGTGCCAGCAGTGAACCGGGACAGCTGTCTGGAAACACCATATATTTT.

This clonotype occurred many times. The CDR3 region is CASSLAGGPDEAFF. CDR3 in DNA: TGCGCCAGCAGCTTGGCCGGAGGGCCGGATGAAGCTTTCTTT. The genes are TRBV5-1 and TRBJ1-1; D call uncertain. CDR1 and CDR2 from the germline V gene are SGHRS and YFSETQ. V was cut by 0 bases and J by 7 bases, with 13 bases left in between. This CDR3 is built from 14 residues.

This clonotype has only a few counts. V gene TRBV29-1 combines with J gene TRBJ1-1, with D hard to call. The CDR3 length is 13 residues. Deletions cut 7 bases from V and 3 bases from J, with 15 bases between. Germline V gene data show CDR1 as SQVTM and CDR2 as ANQGSEA. The chain's CDR3 is CSAHLSPDTEAFF. The DNA of the CDR3 is TGCAGCGCCCATCTCAGCCCCGACACTGAAGCTTTCTTT.

This clonotype was detected a few times. The gene calls are TRBV20-1 and TRBJ2-2, with TRBD2 matching 7 bases. V gave up 3 bases and J gave up 2 bases; unmatched junction bases: 6. CDR1 is DFQATT and CDR2 is SNEGSKA in the germline V gene (reference sequence). The CDR3 covers 15 residues. CDR3 sequence: CSASPSGDNTGELFF. CDR3 nucleotide sequence: TGCAGTGCTAGTCCTAGCGGTGATAACACCGGGGAGCTGTTTTTT.